The rows below give T cell receptor beta chains drawn from one sample of a study of CD8 T cells in Susac syndrome. TCRdb redid the calling of the immunoSEQ multiplex PCR reads with MiXCR, one entry per CDR3 protein. The sample gives about 290,000 distinct CDR3 sequences, 85% of which show up once; approximately 0.2% is in the top ten. Sequencing used CD8+ T cells from PBMCs. The receptors stem from a human donor with multiple sclerosis. The CDR3 runs from the conserved cysteine through the conserved F or W. D genes are given only for firm matches. A row's size may be missing; if present it is once, few, many or a size class.

-	-	TRBV2	TRBJ2-7	CASSVSGTDGLYEQYF	TGTGCCAGCAGTGTATCCGGGACCGACGGTCTCTACGAGCAGTACTTC
-	once	TRBV2	TRBJ2-6	CASRDPGSGANVLTF	TGTGCCAGCAGGGACCCGGGGTCTGGGGCCAACGTCCTGACTTTC
-	-	TRBV20-1	TRBJ1-3	CSAVRPLSGNTIYF	TGCAGTGCTGTAAGGCCCCTCTCTGGAAACACCATATATTTT
-	-	TRBV5-1	TRBJ1-2	CASSLAQEFNYGYTF	TGCGCCAGCAGCTTGGCCCAGGAGTTTAACTATGGCTACACCTTC
-	-	TRBV7-9	TRBJ1-1	CASSFPEPGTNTEAFF	TGTGCCAGCAGCTTCCCAGAACCGGGTACGAACACTGAAGCTTTCTTT
-	-	TRBV4-2	TRBJ1-5	CASSQGQGGNQPQHF	TGTGCCAGCAGCCAAGGTCAGGGAGGCAATCAGCCCCAGCATTTT
-	-	TRBV20-1	TRBJ2-5	CSATESSVQETQYF	TGCAGTGCTACGGAATCTAGCGTCCAAGAGACCCAGTACTTC
-	-	TRBV7-6	TRBJ2-7	CASSWDSYEQYF	TGTGCCAGCAGCTGGGACTCCTACGAGCAGTACTTC
-	once	TRBV19	TRBJ2-3	CASSMGVNGDTQYF	TGTGCCAGTAGTATGGGGGTCAACGGAGATACGCAGTATTTT
-	-	TRBV4-1	TRBJ2-2	CASSHRFTTGELFF	TGCGCCAGCAGCCACCGTTTTACCACCGGGGAGCTGTTTTTT
-	once	TRBV29-1	TRBJ2-1	CSVEGLFRGDYYNEQFF	TGCAGCGTTGAAGGCCTATTCCGGGGCGATTACTACAATGAGCAGTTCTTC
TRBD1	-	TRBV28	TRBJ1-2	CASRETGVGYGYTF	TGTGCCAGCAGGGAGACAGGGGTCGGCTATGGCTACACCTTC
-	few	TRBV6-1	TRBJ1-1	CASRTLDGATYIGNTEAFF	TGTGCCAGCAGGACCTTGGACGGGGCCACGTATATTGGGAACACTGAAGCTTTCTTT
-	-	TRBV18	TRBJ2-3	CASSPPIGRDTQYF	TGTGCCAGCTCACCACCGATTGGGCGGGATACGCAGTATTTT
-	-	TRBV2	TRBJ2-7	CASSEGLGTYEQYF	TGTGCCAGCAGTGAAGGGTTAGGGACCTACGAGCAGTACTTC
-	-	TRBV28	TRBJ2-7	CASSLGTYAQYF	TGTGCCAGCAGCCTGGGAACATACGCGCAGTACTTC
TRBD2	-	TRBV6-1	TRBJ2-1	CASSTDLGTSGTNEQFF	TGTGCCAGCAGTACAGACCTCGGGACTAGCGGGACCAATGAGCAGTTCTTC
-	-	TRBV28	TRBJ2-1	CASSSLRRNYREQFF	TGTGCCAGCAGTTCTCTCCGGCGAAACTATCGCGAGCAGTTCTTC
TRBD2	once	TRBV6-5	TRBJ2-1	CASSYSGWLAGRNEQFF	TGTGCCAGCAGTTACTCCGGTTGGCTAGCGGGACGAAATGAGCAGTTCTTC
-	-	TRBV27	TRBJ1-2	CASSPRIWVGGNYGYTF	TGTGCCAGCAGTCCGCGGATCTGGGTGGGGGGTAACTATGGCTACACCTTC
TRBD2	-	TRBV30	TRBJ2-3	CAWSGTSGSLDTQYF	TGTGCCTGGAGTGGGACTAGCGGGAGTCTGGATACGCAGTATTTT
TRBD2	once	TRBV27	TRBJ2-1	CASSHTSGSIYNEQFF	TGTGCCAGCAGCCACACTAGCGGGAGTATCTACAATGAGCAGTTCTTC
-	-	TRBV7-2	TRBJ2-7	CASSLVGLGLSYEQYF	TGTGCCAGCAGCTTAGTCGGTCTGGGACTCTCCTACGAGCAGTACTTC
TRBD1	-	TRBV4-3	TRBJ1-2	CASSQDHRGDSSGYTF	TGCGCCAGCAGCCAAGATCACAGGGGCGATTCCTCTGGCTACACCTTC